This T cell receptor (beta chain) was sequenced in a study of T cell responses to AZD1222 COVID-19 vaccine. The data were produced by immunoSEQ multiplex PCR, yet TCRdb's version contains in-frame clones alone and is incomplete. The sample lists just under 75,000 clones, around 80% seen once, with about 46% in the top ten. Second-dose groups at about 4 or about 12 weeks were pooled. About this clone: Antigen unknown.

Regarding the study as a whole: Possibly, clonal diversity was underestimated; donors were largely white British and included more females.

The germline V gene encodes CDR1 MGHRA and CDR2 YSYEKL. V lost 0 bases, J lost 4 bases, and 13 bases lay in between. CDR3 size: 17 residues. The starting material was peripheral blood, obtained 28 days after the second AZD1222 dose. This receptor was identified in an adult who received the AZD1222 COVID-19 vaccine. The chain joins TRBV4-1 to TRBJ2-6, with no clear D. The CDR3 spells CASSQELAATGANVLTF. Written as DNA, the CDR3 is TGCGCCAGCAGCCAAGAATTGGCGGCTACGGGGGCCAACGTCCTGACTTTC.